This T cell receptor beta chain was sequenced in a study of breast tumors, draining lymph nodes, adjacent tissues. General study points: Tumor repertoires ranked between lymph nodes and nontumor tissue in diversity, with V and J gene preferences. Compared with basal-like, luminal-like tumors shared significantly more repertoire with nontumor tissue.

This CDR3 spans 15 amino acids. The junction had 6 bases not matched to a gene; V was cut back by 0 bases and J by 4 bases. Germline loops: CDR1 DFQATT, CDR2 SNEGSKA (reference sequence). Samples came from axillary lymph nodes draining the breast cancer. From the multiplex PCR reads, TCRdb called clonotypes with MiXCR, one entry per CDR3 protein. This table has around 140,000 distinct CDR3 sequences, 20% to 25% appearing once. Ten or more counts support this clonotype. Its antigen is as yet unknown. The source material was axillary lymph node tissue. The rearrangement uses TRBV20-1 and TRBJ2-1; 7 bases line up with TRBD2. This receptor was identified in a female donor with breast cancer. Some clones in this sample may be carry-over from other donors' samples. CDR3 nucleotide sequence: TGCAGTGCTAGAGATCTCGGGAGGAGATACAATGAGCAGTTCTTC. Protein: CSARDLGRRYNEQFF.